The T cell receptor (beta chain) described here comes from a study of blood T cells in healthy people across ages. The length of the CDR3 is 16 residues. Germline V lookup: CDR1 MDHEN, CDR2 SYDVKM. V was clipped by 6 bases and J by 0 bases, with 16 bases between them. PCR was performed a second time for 7 to 11 cycles using a sample-barcoded 5' primer and a J-beta primer mix. TCRdb analysed the 5' RACE reads with MiXCR anew, one entry per CDR3 protein. The table records fewer than 950,000 distinct CDR3 sequences, 40% to 65% of them present only once. Sequences were obtained from blood. V is TRBV28 and J is TRBJ2-3; a possible D gene is TRBD1 (5 bases). This sequence originates from a man older than 75 in good health. The CDR3 nucleotides read TGTGCCAGCAGACCCCCCAGGGCGTCTAGCACAGATACGCAGTATTTT. This gives the protein CASRPPRASSTDTQYF.